This TCR beta chain was recovered during a study of blood T cell repertoires in COVID-19 (dated by TCRdb to between 2020 and 2021). In the study overall: Samples from collaborators originated in the United States, Italy and Spain and spanned both the acute and convalescent phases of COVID-19. The material from the prospective study consisted of cDNA or gDNA derived from T cells, B-cell-depleted T cells, or PBMCs. The dataset comprised deeply sampled blood TCRbeta repertoires from subjects exposed to, actively infected with, or recovered from COVID-19. The repertoires were made available in a free public database intended to serve as a resource for research on the immune response to SARS-CoV-2. The samples were drawn from the first 160 participants of the ongoing ImmuneRACE study and from 950 to 1,500 subjects provided by 6 global collaborators. A de-identified subject ID, COVID-19 status, age in years and sex were almost always included in the sample metadata. Where available, HLA class I and class II types were taken from metadata supplied by the sample provider and were not determined by assay-based typing. The paper's findings and limits, for the study overall: The quantity of clinical and demographic metadata differed by source and by participant and was supplied without curation.

Each collaborating institution followed its own protocols to collect whole blood in K2EDTA tubes. Collaborator samples were shipped for TCRbeta analysis as frozen whole blood, isolated PBMCs, or DNA extracted from either sample type. The immunoSEQ Assay, a bias-controlled multiplex PCR, was used to amplify TCRbeta CDR3 regions from genomic DNA. Per the source publication's procedure: Nucleated cell counts per sample were estimated from amplification of reference gene primers within the assay. To quantify the absolute abundance of each unique TCRbeta CDR3 rearrangement, sequence reads were collapsed and filtered. Productive Simpson clonality was computed per sample as the square root of Simpson's diversity index over productive rearrangements. As stored in TCRdb, this immuneACCESS dataset retains in-frame rearrangements with V and J assigned. A fraction of the clones does not appear; measured against another copy, unresolved V genes explain less than half of the discrepancy, and the remainder lacks a known reason. V and J calls and clone size are as listed in that table; D and trimming were resolved from the DNA. Recorded for this sample are 250,000 or so clones; around nine tenths of them occurred a single time. In total, the top ten clones hold roughly 2.5% of the sample.

The germline V gene (reference sequence) specifies LNHDA as CDR1 and SQIVND as CDR2. The CDR3 goes from the cysteine to the phenylalanine over 15 residues. Of the read, only the CDR3 DNA is kept; its 45 bases are in frame from base 1. V gives up 3 bases and J gives up 6 bases, and the segment between their germline ends measures 15 bases. Concerning this clone: Its antigen remains undetermined. No quality values exist for individual bases; no much larger clone is one base distant.

The material sequenced was peripheral blood. The chain is made from TRBV19 and TRBJ1-5, with TRBD1 perhaps the D gene, on 6 matching bases. This receptor was taken from a woman in her sixties or seventies with acute or convalescent COVID-19. The CDR3 protein sequence reads: CASSMGSTGFQPQHF. The sequenced DNA: TGTGCCAGTAGTATGGGGTCAACAGGGTTTCAGCCCCAGCATTTT.